The clone carrying this TCR beta chain qualifies as medium-sized. Its antigen is unidentified. Its ends do not fully match the called genes, so a read error is possible. Extracted RNA was reverse transcribed into cDNA, the sequencing template. TCRdb's copy holds only in-frame clones and misses some; the assay was immunoSEQ multiplex PCR. The data show roughly 13,000 clones, with approximately 61% seen just once and roughly 10% held by the top ten. The sample belongs to a study of CD8+ T cells in alopecia areata. As for the study in general: Those treated were given oral tofacitinib at 5 to 10 mg twice daily. Tofacitinib therapy took 6 to 18 months; 6 months off drug came after.

Findings of the study overall: Affected scalp, especially in alopecia totalis/universalis, had a higher clonality than normal scalp did.

Patients with alopecia areata provided lesional scalp punch biopsies as well as peripheral blood. The TCR comes from a human donor with alopecia areata. Sequenced here: skin, sampled at week 0.

The CDR3 region is CASSQELTLPGEQHF. The CDR3 nucleotides are TGCGCCAGCAGCCAAGAACTTACGCTCCCGGGCGAGCAGCACTTC. The chain uses TRBV4-1 and TRBJ2-7; D unresolved. The germline V gene encodes CDR1 MGHRA and CDR2 YSYEKL. CDR3 length: 15 residues.